This T cell receptor (beta chain) was observed in a study of blood T cell repertoires in COVID-19. Study-wide background: Donors in the United States, Italy and Spain gave samples during acute or convalescent COVID-19. PBMCs, B-cell-depleted T cells, or T cells provided the cDNA or gDNA that made up the material.

In germline, CDR1 is LGHNT, CDR2 FRNRAP. Trimming left V 1 base short and J 13 bases short, with 14 bases between. CDR3 length: 13 residues. Authors' methods: Estimation of nucleated cell counts was performed using reference gene primer amplification. Here immunoSEQ multiplex PCR was the method, and the copy in TCRdb shows in-frame clones only, minus some. Clone size and V and J calls were adopted from that table, with D and trimming inferred from the DNA. The repertoire holds around 150,000 clones, with 85% to 90% as singletons. This chain connects TRBV12-5 to TRBJ2-4; weak D call: TRBD1 (6 bases). The receptor was derived from a man between 18 and 35 years old with acute or convalescent COVID-19. The sample comprised peripheral blood. The DNA for the CDR3 is TGTGCTAGTGGTTTGGACCTAACAGGGAGACAGTACTTC. This sequence encodes CASGLDLTGRQYF.